This entry is about one TCR beta chain. The data were taken from a study of blood T cell repertoires in COVID-19. The overall study: The United States, Italy and Spain were the sources of the acute and convalescent COVID-19 samples. T cells, B-cell-depleted T cells, or PBMCs provided the cDNA or gDNA that served as material.

How the authors handled the data: Amplification from reference gene primers served as the basis for estimated nucleated cell counts. The data were produced by immunoSEQ multiplex PCR, yet TCRdb's version contains in-frame clones alone and is incomplete. V, J and clone size derive from that table, while D and trimming were established from the DNA sequence. Here the sample spans 130,000 to 150,000 clones, 75% to 85% being singletons. The germline gives CDR1 LGHDT, CDR2 YNNKEL (reference sequence). The CDR3 consists of 15 residues. Trimming took off 2 bases at V and 2 bases at J, with 12 bases between the two ends.

The rearrangement links TRBV3-1 (or the pseudogene TRBV3-2) to TRBJ2-5; D gene ambiguous. The TCR sequence derives from a human donor with acute or convalescent COVID-19. The donor label of this sample is uncertain. The sequencing input was peripheral blood. CDR3 amino acids: CASSQLQREQETQYF. CDR3 nucleotides: TGTGCCAGCAGCCAACTCCAACGAGAACAAGAGACCCAGTACTTC.